These 21 T cell receptor beta chains came from one sample sequenced in a study of radiation and T cells in renal cell carcinoma. Sequenced by immunoSEQ multiplex PCR; TCRdb stores in-frame clones only, minus some. The sample lists some 97,000 clones, 70% to 85% occurring once. Described time point: blood 4 weeks post-SBRT, at nephrectomy. Regarding treatment: 15 Gy SBRT to primary tumor, nephrectomy 4 weeks later. Sequenced material: blood, taken from a patient whose treatment included radiotherapy and nephrectomy. Every receptor here comes from a man aged 55-75 years with renal cell carcinoma.

The CDR3 is CASSYRITGEQYF. The CDR3 DNA reads as TGTGCCAGCAGTTACCGGATCACAGGCGAGCAGTACTTC. The rearrangement uses TRBV6-5 and TRBJ2-7; perhaps TRBD1 as D (5 bases). Germline CDR1 MNHEY, CDR2 SVGAGI. The CDR3 is 13 amino acids. V shed 2 bases and J shed 6 bases, with 11 bases lying between them.

The chain employs TRBV6-5 and TRBJ1-5, with D possibly TRBD1 on 6 matching bases. Germline V gives CDR1 MNHEY, CDR2 SVGAGI. Trimming removed 6 bases from V and 5 bases from J, with 14 bases in between. The CDR3 covers 14 residues. The CDR3 protein is CASRVRGEDQPQHF. The CDR3 nucleotides are TGTGCCAGCAGAGTCAGGGGAGAGGATCAGCCCCAGCATTTT.

This chain links TRBV11-2 with TRBJ2-5, with 12 bases identical to TRBD1. V gave up 8 bases and J gave up 7 bases; unmatched junction bases: 11. This CDR3 contains 15 residues. Germline loops: CDR1 SGHAT, CDR2 FQNNGV. CDR3 DNA sequence: TGTGCCAGCCGACGGTCGGGGACAGGGGGCAGGACCCAGTACTTC. Translation gives CASRRSGTGGRTQYF.

The chain recombines TRBV5-1 with TRBJ2-2, with 14 bases identical to TRBD2. Germline CDR1 reads SGHRS; CDR2 reads YFSETQ. J lost 6 bases, V lost 3 bases, and 13 bases had no gene match. This CDR3 comprises 19 residues. The CDR3 region has the DNA TGCGCCAGCAGCTCTACCAAGACTAGCGGGAGGGGAAGGCCCGGGGAGCTGTTTTTT. Its protein is CASSSTKTSGRGRPGELFF.

This chain joins TRBV7-6 and TRBJ2-5; D unclear. This CDR3 spans 11 amino acids. The V gene's germline CDR1 is SGHVS and CDR2 FNYEAQ. Trimming removed 2 bases at V and 9 bases at J, with 7 bases between. The CDR3 DNA reads as TGTGCCAGCAGCTTATCCCTAGCCCAGTACTTC. This gives the protein CASSLSLAQYF.

The table lists this clone with a count of one. The V call is TRBV29-1, the J call TRBJ1-5; TRBD1 matches 9 bases. CDR3 length equals 12 residues. Germline V gene data show CDR1 as SQVTM and CDR2 as ANQGSEA. The V segment lost 6 bases and the J segment 5 bases; nucleotides outside the gene matches: 2. The CDR3 protein is CSVTGGDQPQHF. The CDR3 DNA sequence: TGCAGCGTAACAGGGGGCGATCAGCCCCAGCATTTT. The variable domain in full, with the rest retrieved from reference TRBV29-1 and TRBJ1-5, is SAVISQKPSRDICQRGTSLTIQCQVDSQVTMMFWYRQQPGQSLTLIATANQGSEATYESGFVIDKFPISRPNLTFSTLTVSNMSPEDSSIYLCSVTGGDQPQHFGDGTRLSIL.

The chain links TRBV7-6 to TRBJ1-1, with D possibly being TRBD1 (5 bases). Trimming took off 0 bases at V and 0 bases at J, with 8 bases between the two ends. This CDR3 contains 15 residues. The germline gives CDR1 SGHVS, CDR2 FNYEAQ. The CDR3 region is CASSLAEGMNTEAFF. CDR3 sequence (DNA): TGTGCCAGCAGCTTAGCGGAGGGGATGAACACTGAAGCTTTCTTT.

V gene TRBV29-1 combines with J gene TRBJ1-2; 8 nucleotides align to TRBD1. Germline V gene sequence: CDR1 SQVTM, CDR2 ANQGSEA. Trimming at V came to 1 base and at J to 7 bases, leaving 5 bases not matched to a gene. The CDR3 contains 13 residues. Here the CDR3 DNA reads TGCAGCGTTGAAGGCCAGGGGGCGATTGGCTACACCTTC. Protein: CSVEGQGAIGYTF.

This clone was counted once. The chain carries TRBV9 and TRBJ2-2, with 15 bases that match TRBD2. Germline values: CDR1 SGDLS, CDR2 YYNGEE. The CDR3 has 17 residues. J gave up 7 bases and V 4 bases, and 8 bases lay outside the gene matches. CDR3 residues: CASSPRPGLAGGGELFF. The CDR3, as DNA: TGTGCCAGCAGCCCGAGACCGGGACTAGCGGGAGGCGGGGAGCTGTTTTTT.

This clone was detected a few times. The V call is TRBV11-3, the J call TRBJ2-5, with TRBD1 identical over 9 bases. V shed 5 bases and J 3 bases; nucleotides not matched to a gene: 7. Germline-derived CDR1 and CDR2 are SGHNT and YENEEA. The length of the CDR3 is 15 residues. This CDR3 reads CASSPGTGWEETQYF. CDR3 in DNA: TGTGCCAGCAGCCCTGGGACAGGGTGGGAAGAGACCCAGTACTTC.

This chain connects TRBV28 to TRBJ1-5, with no clear D. Germline-derived CDR1 and CDR2 are MDHEN and SYDVKM. The CDR3 totals 16 residues. V lost 7 bases and J lost 0, with 16 bases in between. The CDR3 region is CASTPFGGPSNQPQHF. The CDR3 region has the DNA TGTGCCAGCACCCCATTTGGAGGGCCTAGCAATCAGCCCCAGCATTTT.

This clone came up once. This chain joins TRBV19 and TRBJ1-4, with TRBD1 as a possible D gene (6 bases). The CDR3 runs 10 residues. The V gene's germline CDR1 is LNHDA and CDR2 SQIVND (reference sequence). V gave up 11 bases and J gave up 12 bases, with 13 bases separating them. The CDR3 DNA is TGTGCCTCAGGTGCAGGGGAACTGTTTTTT. As protein: CASGAGELFF.

The rearrangement links TRBV28 to TRBJ1-4; weak D call: TRBD1 (5 bases). CDR1 MDHEN and CDR2 SYDVKM come from the germline V gene. V lost 4 bases to trimming and J lost 4 bases, with 10 bases between them. This CDR3 is built from 14 residues. The CDR3 coding sequence is TGTGCCAGCAGTTCCGGGACGGGTAATGAAAAACTGTTTTTT. Translating gives CASSSGTGNEKLFF.

The chain is built from TRBV7-2 and TRBJ2-1; possible D gene TRBD2, 6 bases. The V and J ends lost 3 bases and 9 bases respectively, with 12 bases between them. The CDR3 consists of 13 residues. Per the germline V gene, CDR1 is SGHTA and CDR2 is FQGNSA. The CDR3 protein is CASSFTKRVEQFF. Here the CDR3 DNA reads TGTGCCAGCAGCTTTACAAAGCGGGTTGAGCAGTTCTTC.

The V and J genes are TRBV29-1 and TRBJ2-3, with 9 positions matching TRBD2. This CDR3 spans 16 amino acids. Germline lookup yields CDR1 SQVTM and CDR2 ANQGSEA. V lost 6 bases and J lost 0; bases outside the gene matches: 10. The chain's CDR3 is CSVSISGSGSTDTQYF. The CDR3, as DNA: TGCAGCGTCTCCATTAGCGGGAGTGGGAGCACAGATACGCAGTATTTT.

The chain has TRBV30 and TRBJ1-2; TRBD1 might be the D (5 bases). From germline, CDR1 is GTSNPN and CDR2 SVGIG (reference sequence). The CDR3 totals 12 residues. Between the trimmed V and J ends, which lost 4 bases and 5 bases, there was a span of 11 bases. The CDR3 sequence: CAWTPTGYGYTF. CDR3 coding DNA: TGTGCCTGGACCCCCACAGGTTATGGCTACACCTTC.

This clone was observed a few times. This chain links TRBV19 with TRBJ1-3, with D hard to call. Germline V CDR1 and CDR2: LNHDA, SQIVND (reference sequence). Trimming took off 3 bases at V and 4 bases at J, with 4 bases between the two ends. This CDR3 region has 12 residues. CDR3 coding DNA: TGTGCCAGTAGTATCATCGGAAACACCATATATTTT. This sequence encodes CASSIIGNTIYF.

The rearrangement links TRBV4-3 to TRBJ1-2; 7 bases match TRBD1. CDR1 is LGHNA, CDR2 YSLEER, per germline. Trimming cost V 1 base and J 0 bases; bases outside gene matches: 11. The CDR3 contains 18 residues. The CDR3 DNA follows: TGCGCCAGCAGCCAAGTACAGGGGAGCGTCGAGGCTAACTATGGCTACACCTTC. This codes for CASSQVQGSVEANYGYTF.

The chain joins TRBV18 to TRBJ2-5; a possible D gene is TRBD2 (6 bases). The CDR3 is 17 residues long. Trimming took 2 bases from V and 2 from J, leaving 18 bases between them. The germline gives CDR1 KGHSH, CDR2 LQKENI. Here the CDR3 DNA reads TGTGCCAGCTCACCAAGGAGGGGAAGCGAAGGGCAAGAGACCCAGTACTTC. Encoded protein: CASSPRRGSEGQETQYF.

V usage is TRBV5-1 and J usage is TRBJ2-5; D is uncertain. V gave up 0 bases and J gave up 1 base, with 13 bases separating them. The CDR3 extends over 16 amino acids. Germline values: CDR1 SGHRS, CDR2 YFSETQ. For the CDR3, the DNA is TGCGCCAGCAGCTTGGTGGGCACCGATATCCAAGAGACCCAGTACTTC. Protein: CASSLVGTDIQETQYF.

The chain employs TRBV5-1 and TRBJ2-4; D is possibly TRBD1 (5 bases). Germline CDR1 reads SGHRS; CDR2 reads YFSETQ. The CDR3 spans 14 residues. The V end was cut by 0 bases, the J end by 1 base, with 5 bases between. The CDR3 bases are TGCGCCAGCAGCTTGGAGGGGGCCAAAAACATTCAGTACTTC. Translating it yields CASSLEGAKNIQYF.